The 28 T cell receptor beta chains given below trace back to one sample, sequenced in a study of tumor and adjacent non-tumor tissue in lung cancer. RNA was extracted from bulk tissue without any cell sorting. The library came from three nested PCR rounds adapted from ARM-PCR protocols. Each CDR3 protein gets one entry after TCRdb re-called the multiplex PCR reads with MiXCR. The table records some 80,000 distinct CDR3 sequences, over 55% of them present only once. The sample was lung tumor tissue. The receptors stem from a woman aged 40 to 50 with non-small cell lung cancer.

For this clonotype: A read error may produce the germline difference seen at one junction end. V and J are TRBV2 and TRBJ2-5; tentatively, D is TRBD1 (5 bases). The CDR3 has 14 amino acids. CDR1 and CDR2 from the germline V gene are SNHLY and FYNNEI. The CDR3 region has the DNA TGTGTCAGCAGTGGTCAGCAGGGAACAGAGACCCAGTACTTC. This codes for CVSSGQQGTETQYF.

As for this clonotype: This could be a read error, since a much larger clone is one nucleotide away. The V call is TRBV5-1, the J call TRBJ2-3; 8 bases match TRBD1. CDR1 and CDR2 from the germline V gene are SGHRS and YFSETQ. This CDR3 contains 15 residues. J was trimmed by 5 bases and V by 1 base; bases with no gene match: 6. CDR3 coding DNA: TGCGCCAGCAGCTTGCGCGGACAGGGTAGAGATACGCAGTATTTT. Translating it yields CASSLRGQGRDTQYF.

This clonotype was observed a few times. With a much larger clone just one base away, this may be a read error. The chain recombines TRBV12-3 or TRBV12-4 with TRBJ2-1, with a tentative D call TRBD1 (5 bases). This CDR3 spans 12 amino acids. The V end lost 6 bases, the J end lost 9 bases, and 12 bases lay between the germline ends. The CDR3, as DNA: TGTGCCAGCAGAAACCAGGGTGGTGAGCAGTTCTTC. This encodes CASRNQGGEQFF.

In the case of this clonotype: This could be a read error, since a much larger clone is one nucleotide away. The chain links TRBV20-1 to TRBJ2-3, with 9 bases that match TRBD2. V lost 3 bases to trimming and J lost 4 bases; unmatched junction nucleotides: 5. The CDR3 covers 14 residues. CDR1 and CDR2 (germline): DFQATT, SNEGSKA (reference sequence). The CDR3 is CSARSGLAADTQYF. DNA for the CDR3: TGCAGTGCTAGGTCGGGACTAGCCGCAGATACGCAGTATTTT.

This clonotype came up many times. This chain connects TRBV12-5 to TRBJ1-5; D gene unclear. The V gene's germline CDR1 is LGHNT and CDR2 FRNRAP. The CDR3 spans 16 residues. Between the trimmed V and J ends, which lost 0 bases and 0 bases, there was a span of 9 bases. The CDR3: CASGLVRGDSNQPQHF. CDR3 nucleotides: TGTGCTAGTGGTTTGGTACGTGGGGATAGCAATCAGCCCCAGCATTTT.

The chain is built from TRBV7-9 and TRBJ2-1; no clear D. V lost 5 bases to trimming and J lost 7 bases, with 15 bases between them. The germline gives CDR1 SEHNR, CDR2 FQNEAQ (reference sequence). The length of the CDR3 is 14 residues. CDR3 nucleotide sequence: TGTGCCAGCAGCCCGCAAGTAGTACAGAATGAGCAGTTCTTC. The encoded protein is CASSPQVVQNEQFF. The variable domain in full, completed from reference TRBV7-9 and TRBJ2-1, reads DTGVSQNPRHKITKRGQNVTFRCDPISEHNRLYWYRQTLGQGPEFLTYFQNEAQLEKSRLLSDRFSAERPKGSFSTLEIQRTEQGDSAMYLCASSPQVVQNEQFFGPGTRLTVL.

In regard to this clonotype: Relative to the germline gene, one junction end is altered; a read error may explain this. The chain links TRBV28 to TRBJ1-2; 7 bases align to TRBD1. CDR1 and CDR2 (germline): MDHEN, SYDVKM. The CDR3 contains 13 residues. The CDR3 here is CTSAPDRVRGYTF. DNA for the CDR3: TGTACCAGCGCCCCAGACAGGGTGCGAGGCTACACCTTC.

By share of the sample, this clonotype is medium-sized (0.01 to 0.1%). The chain carries TRBV28 and TRBJ2-2; TRBD2 is a possible D gene (6 bases). CDR3 length: 14 amino acids. V was cut by 6 bases and J by 5 bases, with 13 bases left in between. The germline V gene encodes CDR1 MDHEN and CDR2 SYDVKM. The CDR3 reads CASSYGTETGELFF. The CDR3 DNA is TGTGCCAGCAGCTACGGGACTGAGACCGGGGAGCTGTTTTTT.

This clonotype was detected ten times or more. The chain employs TRBV29-1 and TRBJ2-7, with D uncertain. V was shortened by 4 bases and J by 0 bases, with 10 bases between the two germline ends. The length of the CDR3 is 13 residues. Germline CDR1 SQVTM, CDR2 ANQGSEA. The CDR3 DNA reads TGCAGCGTTGTTTGGCGGCACTCCTACGAGCAGTACTTC. Protein: CSVVWRHSYEQYF.

The rearrangement joins TRBV2 to TRBJ1-3; possible D gene TRBD1, 6 bases. Trimming cost V 2 bases and J 3 bases, with 8 bases left between them. Germline V CDR1 and CDR2: SNHLY, FYNNEI. This CDR3 region has 14 residues. Written as DNA, the CDR3 is TGTGCCAGCAGTGAATTCAGGGGTGGAAACACCATATATTTT. This gives the protein CASSEFRGGNTIYF.

On this clonotype itself: An end of the junction does not agree with germline; a read error may underlie this. This chain joins TRBV11-2 and TRBJ1-1; the D is unclear. The CDR3 is 16 amino acids. Germline values: CDR1 SGHAT, CDR2 FQNNGV. The CDR3 spells CAGSLGSGLTDTEAFF. DNA for the CDR3: TGTGCCGGCAGCTTAGGGTCAGGCCTGACGGATACTGAAGCTTTCTTT.

There are a few counts of this clonotype. The conserved phenylalanine or tryptophan is not found at the CDR3 terminus, so this likely reflects a read error. This sequence joins TRBV11-2 and TRBJ2-1, with TRBD2 identical over 9 bases. The germline CDR1 and CDR2 sequences are SGHAT and FQNNGV. The CDR3 extends over 15 amino acids. The CDR3 is CAGSIDPSGGTEQFS. For the CDR3, the DNA is TGTGCCGGCAGCATAGATCCCAGCGGGGGGACTGAGCAGTTCTCC.

Comment on this clonotype: A much larger clone lies a single base off, so this may be a read error. This CDR3 fails to terminate in the conserved phenylalanine or tryptophan, so it likely reflects a read error. The J gene is TRBJ2-5, the V gene TRBV13; 7 bases line up with TRBD2. Looked up from germline, CDR1 is PRHDT and CDR2 is FYEKMQ (reference sequence). The ends lost 2 bases at V and 9 bases at J; junction bases unmatched: 6. The CDR3 has 13 residues. This chain's CDR3 is CASSLRTGGAQYL. Here the CDR3 DNA reads TGTGCCAGCAGCTTAAGGACTGGGGGGGCCCAGTACCTC.

A note on this clonotype: Since a much larger clone is just one base distant, this may be a read error. The chain combines TRBV14 with TRBJ2-3; 9 positions agree with TRBD1. Per the germline V gene, CDR1 is SGHDN and CDR2 is FVKESK. The CDR3 covers 15 residues. The CDR3 DNA follows: TGTGACAGCAGCCAGACAGGGGGACGCGCAGATACGCAGTATTTT. It codes for CDSSQTGGRADTQYF.

The chain combines TRBV12-3 or TRBV12-4 with TRBJ2-3, with D perhaps given as TRBD1 or TRBD2 (5 bases each). This CDR3 is built from 16 residues. Trimming shortened V by 5 bases and J by 3 bases, and 18 bases separated the two germline ends. The chain's CDR3 is CASSHGVAWGTDTQYF. CDR3 in DNA: TGTGCCAGCAGTCACGGGGTAGCGTGGGGGACAGATACGCAGTATTTT.

This clonotype was counted ten times or more. This chain connects TRBV4-2 to TRBJ2-7; D call uncertain. The length of the CDR3 is 13 residues. Per the germline V gene, CDR1 is LGHNA and CDR2 is YNFKEQ. Trimming left V 1 base short and J 3 bases short, with 7 bases between. The CDR3 loop reads CASSQGNGYEQYF. The CDR3 region has the DNA TGTGCCAGCAGCCAAGGGAACGGCTACGAGCAGTACTTC.

About this clonotype itself: The final CDR3 position lacks the conserved phenylalanine or tryptophan, pointing to a likely read error. Because the CDR3's place on the DNA is in doubt, the DNA is left out and the CDR3 is given as listed by TCRdb. V gene TRBV24-1 combines with J gene TRBJ2-3. The CDR3 is 13 amino acids in total, end residues counted. Per germline, CDR1 KGHDR and CDR2 SFDVKD. The CDR3 is CATSDSTTDTHYS.

On this clonotype: The junction and the germline gene differ at one end; a read error may be behind it. V is TRBV6-1 and J is TRBJ2-7; TRBD2 agrees at 11 bases. The CDR3 loop spans 14 amino acids. Germline V CDR1 and CDR2: MNHNS, SASEGT. The CDR3: CASTASGGPLERCF. In DNA form, the CDR3 reads TGTGCCAGCACCGCTAGCGGGGGGCCCCTCGAGCGGTGCTTC.

In its sample, this clonotype was seen many times. The chain has TRBV24-1 and TRBJ2-3, with TRBD1 as a possible D gene (6 bases). This CDR3 spans 16 amino acids. Germline CDR1 is KGHDR and CDR2 is SFDVKD. V lost 4 bases, J lost 4 bases, and 17 bases lay in between. In DNA, the CDR3 is TGTGCCACCAGTGACTCCGACAGGTCTGGATCAGATACGCAGTATTTT. This encodes CATSDSDRSGSDTQYF.

The count of this clonotype is one. This chain connects TRBV4-2 to TRBJ2-7; D perhaps matches TRBD2 (7 bases). The germline V gene has CDR1 LGHNA and CDR2 YNFKEQ. This CDR3 has 15 residues. CDR3 region: CISSREREGGYEQYF. The CDR3 DNA follows: TGTATCAGCAGCCGGGAGAGGGAGGGGGGCTACGAGCAGTACTTC.

This clonotype was seen a handful of times. One end of the junction varies from germline; a read error may be responsible. The CDR3 DNA reads as TGTGCCAGCGGCTTCGGACAGGGGGCGTACAAGCAGTACTTC. This translates into CASGFGQGAYKQYF. The chain carries TRBV11-2 and TRBJ2-7, with TRBD1 matching over 11 bases. CDR3 length: 14 amino acids. Germline assignment: CDR1 SGHAT and CDR2 FQNNGV.

This clonotype was recorded once. The junction departs from the called germline gene at one end, perhaps through a read error. J is TRBJ2-1 and V is TRBV6-5; 12 bases are shared with TRBD2. Germline CDR1 MNHEY, CDR2 SVGAGI. The CDR3 totals 15 residues. The chain's CDR3 is CTSSSGTSGLNEHFF. CDR3 nucleotide sequence: TGTACCAGCAGTTCCGGGACTAGCGGGCTCAATGAGCACTTCTTC.

As concerns this clonotype: At one boundary the junction diverges from the germline segment, which might be a read error. The chain employs TRBV2 and TRBJ2-6; D perhaps matches TRBD1 (5 bases). CDR1 SNHLY and CDR2 FYNNEI come from the germline V gene. CDR3 size: 17 residues. The CDR3 region has the DNA TGTGCCAGCAGGCGGACCGGATCCAACTCTGGGGCCAACGTCCTGACATTC. It is translated as CASRRTGSNSGANVLTF.

With regard to this clonotype: The germline gene is not matched at one end of the junction; a read error may be the cause. V gene TRBV28 combines with J gene TRBJ1-4, with D possibly matching TRBD1 (6 bases). CDR3 length equals 17 residues. In germline, CDR1 is MDHEN, CDR2 SYDVKM. The CDR3 loop is CTSSETGGRMGREKLFF. The CDR3 nucleotides are TGTACCAGCAGTGAGACAGGAGGAAGAATGGGGCGTGAAAAACTGTTTTTT.

In the case of this clonotype: Sequence at one end of the junction differs from germline and may be a read error. The chain is built from TRBV7-2 and TRBJ1-2; no clear D gene. Germline loops: CDR1 SGHTA, CDR2 FQGNSA. The CDR3 has 13 amino acids. This CDR3 reads CASSLDGYYGDTF. CDR3 bases: TGTGCCAGCAGCTTAGACGGGTACTATGGCGACACCTTC. The variable domain in full, completed from reference TRBV7-2 and TRBJ1-2, reads GAGVSQSPSNKVTEKGKDVELRCDPISGHTALYWYRQSLGQGLEFLIYFQGNSAPDKSGLPSDRFSAERTGGSVSTLTIQRTQQEDSAVYLCASSLDGYYGDTFGSGTRLTVV.

As concerns this clonotype: One end of the junction does not line up with germline, which may come from a read error. The chain carries TRBV28 and TRBJ2-7, with TRBD2 matching over 13 bases. Per germline, CDR1 MDHEN and CDR2 SYDVKM. This CDR3 comprises 12 residues. The CDR3 loop is CTSGRGSYEQYF. CDR3 nucleotide sequence: TGTACTAGCGGGAGGGGCTCCTATGAGCAGTACTTC.

Concerning this clonotype: One base away lies a much larger clone, so this may be a sequencing read error. CDR3 sequence: CASSQLGGWETQYF. For the CDR3, the DNA is TGTGCCAGCAGCCAATTGGGGGGCTGGGAGACCCAGTACTTC. The chain links TRBV7-9 to TRBJ2-5; either TRBD1 or TRBD2 may supply D (6 bases each). CDR1 and CDR2 from the germline V gene are SEHNR and FQNEAQ (reference sequence). The CDR3 has 14 amino acids. V was shortened by 5 bases and J by 5 bases, with 15 bases between the two germline ends. The full variable domain, in which reference TRBV7-9 and TRBJ2-5 provide the parts outside the CDR3, is DTGVSQNPRHKITKRGQNVTFRCDPISEHNRLYWYRQTLGQGPEFLTYFQNEAQLEKSRLLSDRFSAERPKGSFSTLEIQRTEQGDSAMYLCASSQLGGWETQYFGPGTRLLVL.

Concerning this clonotype itself: At one of its ends the junction is not consistent with the germline gene, which may arise from a read error. V gene TRBV6-5 combines with J gene TRBJ2-1; D may be TRBD2 (5 bases). This CDR3 has 15 residues. Germline V gives CDR1 MNHEY, CDR2 SVGAGI. CDR3 amino acids: CASSQDWSSYNEQFF. The CDR3 bases are TGTGCCAGCAGTCAGGACTGGAGCTCCTACAATGAGCAATTCTTC.